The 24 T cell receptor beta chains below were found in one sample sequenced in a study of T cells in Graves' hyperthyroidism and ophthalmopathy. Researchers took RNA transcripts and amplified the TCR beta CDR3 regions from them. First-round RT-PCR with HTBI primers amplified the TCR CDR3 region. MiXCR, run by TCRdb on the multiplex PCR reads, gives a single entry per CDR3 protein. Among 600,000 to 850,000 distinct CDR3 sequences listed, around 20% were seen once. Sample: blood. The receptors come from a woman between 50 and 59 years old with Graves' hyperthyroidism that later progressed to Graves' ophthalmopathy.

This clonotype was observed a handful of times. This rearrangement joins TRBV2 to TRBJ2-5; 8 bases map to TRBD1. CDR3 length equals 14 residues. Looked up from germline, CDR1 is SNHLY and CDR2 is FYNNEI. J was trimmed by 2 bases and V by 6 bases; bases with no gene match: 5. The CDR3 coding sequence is TGTGCCAGCAGGGGGGACAGGCCGCAAGAGACCCAGTACTTC. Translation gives CASRGDRPQETQYF.

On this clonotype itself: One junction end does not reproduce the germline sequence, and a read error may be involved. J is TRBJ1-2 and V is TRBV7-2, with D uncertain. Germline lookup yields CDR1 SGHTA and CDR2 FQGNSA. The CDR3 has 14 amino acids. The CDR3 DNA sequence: TGTGTCAGCACAGAGCAGGATCAGTTCTATGGCTACACCTTC. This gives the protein CVSTEQDQFYGYTF.

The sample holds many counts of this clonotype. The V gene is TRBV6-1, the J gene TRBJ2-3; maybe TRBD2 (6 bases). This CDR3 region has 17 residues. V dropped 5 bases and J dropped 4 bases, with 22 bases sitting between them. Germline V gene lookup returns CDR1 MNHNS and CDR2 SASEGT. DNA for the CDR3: TGTGCCAGCAGTTCAAGGATTGTGGCGGGGTTTTCAGATACGCAGTATTTT. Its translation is CASSSRIVAGFSDTQYF.

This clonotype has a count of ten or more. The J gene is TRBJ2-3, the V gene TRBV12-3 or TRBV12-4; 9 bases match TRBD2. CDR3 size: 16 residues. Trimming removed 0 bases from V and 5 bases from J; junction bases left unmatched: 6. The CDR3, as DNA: TGTGCCAGCAGTTTAGCCCAGCGGGGGGCGGGAGATACGCAGTATTTT. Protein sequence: CASSLAQRGAGDTQYF.

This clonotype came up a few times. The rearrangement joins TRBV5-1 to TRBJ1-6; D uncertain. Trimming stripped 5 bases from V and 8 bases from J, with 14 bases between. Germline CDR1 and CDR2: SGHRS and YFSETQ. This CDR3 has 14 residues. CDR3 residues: CASRGSIRDSPLHF. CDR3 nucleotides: TGCGCCAGCAGAGGATCAATCCGGGATTCACCCCTCCACTTT.

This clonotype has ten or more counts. CDR3 protein: CAYDRLYYNEQFF. DNA for the CDR3: TGTGCCTACGACAGGCTCTACTACAATGAGCAGTTCTTC. This chain connects TRBV30 to TRBJ2-1; D perhaps matches TRBD1 (6 bases). V shed 7 bases and J shed 3 bases, with 13 bases lying between them. The CDR3 runs 13 residues. Germline CDR1 GTSNPN, CDR2 SVGIG (reference sequence). The full variable domain, with the rest looked up from reference TRBV30 and TRBJ2-1, is SQTIHQWPATLVQPVGSPLSLECTVEGTSNPNLYWYRQAAGRGLQLLFYSVGIGQISSEVPQNLSASRPQDRQFILSSKKLLLSDSGFYLCAYDRLYYNEQFFGPGTRLTVL.

CDR3 region: CASSIQGHSGNTIYF. The CDR3 nucleotides read TGTGCCAGCAGCATACAGGGTCACTCTGGAAACACCATATATTTT. The V and J genes are TRBV9 and TRBJ1-3, with D possibly matching TRBD1 (6 bases). The germline V and J ends were trimmed by 4 bases and 0 bases, with 11 bases remaining between them. CDR1 is SGDLS and CDR2 is YYNGEE in the germline V gene. The CDR3 contains 15 residues.

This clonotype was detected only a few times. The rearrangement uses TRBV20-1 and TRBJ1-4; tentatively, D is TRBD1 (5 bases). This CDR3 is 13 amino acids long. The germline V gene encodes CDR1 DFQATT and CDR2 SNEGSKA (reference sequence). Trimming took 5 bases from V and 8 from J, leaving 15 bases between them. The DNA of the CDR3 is TGCAGTGCTCCGGGACCGGCTATCGAAAAACTGTTTTTT. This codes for CSAPGPAIEKLFF.

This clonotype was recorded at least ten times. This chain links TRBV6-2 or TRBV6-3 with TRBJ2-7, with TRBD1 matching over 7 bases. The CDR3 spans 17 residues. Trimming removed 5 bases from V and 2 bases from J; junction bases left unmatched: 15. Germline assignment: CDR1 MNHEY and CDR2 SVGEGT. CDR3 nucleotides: TGTGCCAGCAGTCCCTCTTCCCGACAGGGCCTTACCTACGAGCAGTACTTC. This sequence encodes CASSPSSRQGLTYEQYF.

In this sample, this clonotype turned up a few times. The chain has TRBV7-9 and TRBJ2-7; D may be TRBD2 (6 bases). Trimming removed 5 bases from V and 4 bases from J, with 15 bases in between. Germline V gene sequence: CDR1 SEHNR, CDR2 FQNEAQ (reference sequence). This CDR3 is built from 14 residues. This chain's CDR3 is CASSAYAGGYEQYF. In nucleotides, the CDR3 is TGTGCCAGCAGCGCATACGCAGGAGGGTACGAGCAGTACTTC.

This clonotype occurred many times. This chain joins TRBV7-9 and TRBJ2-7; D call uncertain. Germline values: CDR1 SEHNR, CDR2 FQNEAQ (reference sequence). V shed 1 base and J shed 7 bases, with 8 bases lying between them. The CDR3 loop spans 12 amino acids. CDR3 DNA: TGTGCCAGCAGCTTAGGAGACGGTGAGCAGTACTTC. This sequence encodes CASSLGDGEQYF.

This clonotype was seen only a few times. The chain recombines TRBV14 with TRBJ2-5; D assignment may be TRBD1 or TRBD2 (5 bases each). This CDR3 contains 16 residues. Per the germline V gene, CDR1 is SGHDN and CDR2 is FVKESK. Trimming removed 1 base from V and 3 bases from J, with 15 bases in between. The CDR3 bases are TGTGCCAGCAGCCAAGCCCCTGGAAGGGGAGAAGAGACCCAGTACTTC. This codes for CASSQAPGRGEETQYF.

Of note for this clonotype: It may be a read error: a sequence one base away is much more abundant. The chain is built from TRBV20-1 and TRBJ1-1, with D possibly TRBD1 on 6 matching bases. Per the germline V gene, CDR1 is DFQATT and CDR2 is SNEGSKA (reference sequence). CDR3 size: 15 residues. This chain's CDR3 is CSASTLAGVTTEALF. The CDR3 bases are TGCAGTGCTAGTACCCTGGCAGGGGTCACCACTGAAGCTCTCTTT.

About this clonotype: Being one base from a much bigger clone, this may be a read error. The CDR3 bases are TGTGCCAGCAGTTACGCTCTCGGACAGCTCTTAGGGTCACCCCTCTACTTT. This gives the protein CASSYALGQLLGSPLYF. This chain joins TRBV6-9 and TRBJ1-6; tentative D call: TRBD1 (6 bases). The CDR3 contains 17 residues. Looked up from germline, CDR1 is MNHGY and CDR2 is SVAAGI.

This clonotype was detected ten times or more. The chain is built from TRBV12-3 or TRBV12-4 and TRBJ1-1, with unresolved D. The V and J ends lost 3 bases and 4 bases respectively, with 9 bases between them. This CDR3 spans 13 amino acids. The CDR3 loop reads CASSFQSPTEAFF. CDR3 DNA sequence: TGTGCCAGCAGTTTCCAGTCACCCACTGAAGCTTTCTTT.

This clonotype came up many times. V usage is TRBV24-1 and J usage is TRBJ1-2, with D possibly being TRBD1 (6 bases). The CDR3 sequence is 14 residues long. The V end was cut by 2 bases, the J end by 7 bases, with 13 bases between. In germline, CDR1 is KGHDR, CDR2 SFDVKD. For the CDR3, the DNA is TGTGCCACCAGTGATTCGCAGGGGATTCGTGGCTACACCTTC. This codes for CATSDSQGIRGYTF.

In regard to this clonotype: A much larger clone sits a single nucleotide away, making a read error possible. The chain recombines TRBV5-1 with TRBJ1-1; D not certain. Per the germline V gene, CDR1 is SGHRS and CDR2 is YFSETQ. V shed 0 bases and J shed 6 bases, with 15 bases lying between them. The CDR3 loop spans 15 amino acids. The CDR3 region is CASSLEWGSGAEAFF. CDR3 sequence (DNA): TGCGCCAGCAGCTTGGAGTGGGGATCGGGCGCTGAAGCTTTCTTT.

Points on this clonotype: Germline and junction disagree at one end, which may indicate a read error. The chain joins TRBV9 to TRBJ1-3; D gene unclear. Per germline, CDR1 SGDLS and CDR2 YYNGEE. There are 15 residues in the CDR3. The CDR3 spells CASSERVTLGSTIYF. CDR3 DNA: TGTGCCAGCAGCGAGAGGGTTACTCTCGGAAGCACCATATATTTT.

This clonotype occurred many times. In nucleotides, the CDR3 is TGTGCCAGCAACGAACCGGGACTTCAGCTCGAGCAGTACTTC. Amino acid sequence: CASNEPGLQLEQYF. The J gene is TRBJ2-7, the V gene TRBV2; D may be TRBD2 (6 bases). Trimming shortened V by 7 bases and J by 6 bases, and 19 bases separated the two germline ends. The V gene's germline CDR1 is SNHLY and CDR2 FYNNEI. The length of the CDR3 is 14 residues.

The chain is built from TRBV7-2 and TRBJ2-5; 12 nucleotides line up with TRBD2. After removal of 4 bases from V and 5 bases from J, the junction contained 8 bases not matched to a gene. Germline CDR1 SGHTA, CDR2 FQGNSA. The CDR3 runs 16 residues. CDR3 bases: TGTGCCAGCAGCTCCGGACTAGCGGGGACGGGGGAGACCCAGTACTTC. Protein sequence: CASSSGLAGTGETQYF.

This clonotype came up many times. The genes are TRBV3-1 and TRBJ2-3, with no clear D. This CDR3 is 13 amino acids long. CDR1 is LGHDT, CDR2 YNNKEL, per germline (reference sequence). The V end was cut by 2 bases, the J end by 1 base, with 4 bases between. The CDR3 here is CASSQTGTDTQYF. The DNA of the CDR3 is TGTGCCAGCAGCCAAACAGGCACAGATACGCAGTATTTT.

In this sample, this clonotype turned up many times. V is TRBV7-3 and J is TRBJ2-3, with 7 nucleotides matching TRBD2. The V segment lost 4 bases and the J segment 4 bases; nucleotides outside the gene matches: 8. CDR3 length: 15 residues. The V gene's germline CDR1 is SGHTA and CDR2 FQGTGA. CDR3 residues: CASSSRTRGPDTQYF. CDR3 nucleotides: TGTGCCAGCAGCTCACGGACTAGAGGTCCAGATACGCAGTATTTT.

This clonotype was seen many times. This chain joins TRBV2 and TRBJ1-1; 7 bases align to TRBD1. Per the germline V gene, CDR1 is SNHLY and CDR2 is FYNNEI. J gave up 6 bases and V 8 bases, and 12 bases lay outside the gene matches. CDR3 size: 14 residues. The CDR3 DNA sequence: TGTGCCAGCGGAATGACAGGGTATAACGCTGAAGCTTTCTTT. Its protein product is CASGMTGYNAEAFF.

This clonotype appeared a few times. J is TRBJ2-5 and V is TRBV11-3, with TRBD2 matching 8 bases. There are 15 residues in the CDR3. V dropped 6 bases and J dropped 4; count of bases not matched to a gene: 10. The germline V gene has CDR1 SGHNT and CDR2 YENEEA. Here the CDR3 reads CASSSGGTLGETQYF. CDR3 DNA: TGTGCCAGCAGTTCGGGGGGGACCTTGGGAGAGACCCAGTACTTC.